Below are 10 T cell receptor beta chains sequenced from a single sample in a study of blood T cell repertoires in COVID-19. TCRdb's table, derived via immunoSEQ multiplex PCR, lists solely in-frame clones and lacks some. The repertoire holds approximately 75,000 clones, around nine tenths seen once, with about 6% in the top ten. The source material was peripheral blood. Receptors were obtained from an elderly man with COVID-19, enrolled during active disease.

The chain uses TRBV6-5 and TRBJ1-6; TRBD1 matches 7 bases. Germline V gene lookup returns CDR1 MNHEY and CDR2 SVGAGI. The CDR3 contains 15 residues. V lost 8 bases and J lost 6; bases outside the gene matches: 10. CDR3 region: CASRQAGTANSPLHF. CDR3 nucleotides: TGTGCCAGCCGGCAAGCCGGGACAGCTAATTCACCCCTCCACTTT.

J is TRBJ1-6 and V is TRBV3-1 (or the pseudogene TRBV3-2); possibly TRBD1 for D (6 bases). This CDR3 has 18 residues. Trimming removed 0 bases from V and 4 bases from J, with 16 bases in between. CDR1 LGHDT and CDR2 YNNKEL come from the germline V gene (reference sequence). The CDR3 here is CASSQEPDRQGYNSPLHF. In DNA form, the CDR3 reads TGTGCCAGCAGCCAAGAACCGGACCGTCAGGGGTATAATTCACCCCTCCACTTT.

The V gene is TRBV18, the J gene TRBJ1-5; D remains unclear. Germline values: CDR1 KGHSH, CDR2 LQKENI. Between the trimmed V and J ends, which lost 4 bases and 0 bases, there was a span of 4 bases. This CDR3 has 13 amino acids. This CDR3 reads CASSLYSNQPQHF. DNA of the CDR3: TGTGCCAGCTCACTCTATAGCAATCAGCCCCAGCATTTT.

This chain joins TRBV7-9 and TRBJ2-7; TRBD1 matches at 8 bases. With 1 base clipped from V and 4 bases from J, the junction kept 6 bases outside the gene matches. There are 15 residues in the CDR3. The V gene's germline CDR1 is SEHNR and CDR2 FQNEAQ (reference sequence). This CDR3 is CASSLGDRGPYEQYF. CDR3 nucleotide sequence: TGTGCCAGCAGCTTAGGCGACAGGGGTCCGTACGAGCAGTACTTC.

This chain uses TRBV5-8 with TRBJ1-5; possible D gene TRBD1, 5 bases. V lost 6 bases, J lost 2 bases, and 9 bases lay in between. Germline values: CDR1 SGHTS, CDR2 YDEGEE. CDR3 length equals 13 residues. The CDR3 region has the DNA TGTGCCAGCACCAGGGATGGCAATCAGCCCCAGCATTTT. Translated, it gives CASTRDGNQPQHF.

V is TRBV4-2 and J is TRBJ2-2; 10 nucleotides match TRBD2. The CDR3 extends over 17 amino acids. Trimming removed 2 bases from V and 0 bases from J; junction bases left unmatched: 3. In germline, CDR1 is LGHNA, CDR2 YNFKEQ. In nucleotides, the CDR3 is TGTGCCAGCAGCCAACGCAGCGGGGGGGCGAACACCGGGGAGCTGTTTTTT. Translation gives CASSQRSGGANTGELFF.

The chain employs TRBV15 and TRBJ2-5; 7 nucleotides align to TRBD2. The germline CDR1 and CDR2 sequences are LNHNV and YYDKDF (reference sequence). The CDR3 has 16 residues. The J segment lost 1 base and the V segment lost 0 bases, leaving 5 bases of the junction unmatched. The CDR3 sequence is CATSRDRGRAQETQYF. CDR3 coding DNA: TGTGCCACCAGCAGAGATCGGGGGAGGGCCCAAGAGACCCAGTACTTC.

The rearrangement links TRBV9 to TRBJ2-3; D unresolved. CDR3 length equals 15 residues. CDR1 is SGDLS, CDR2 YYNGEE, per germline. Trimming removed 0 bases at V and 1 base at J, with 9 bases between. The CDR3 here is CASSVGNLGTDTQYF. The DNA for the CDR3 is TGTGCCAGCAGCGTAGGAAATCTAGGCACAGATACGCAGTATTTT.

CDR3: CASSIDPGGEAFF. DNA for the CDR3: TGTGCCAGTAGTATAGACCCCGGGGGTGAAGCTTTCTTT. The rearrangement uses TRBV19 and TRBJ1-1; TRBD1 is a possible D gene (5 bases). Germline V CDR1 and CDR2: LNHDA, SQIVND (reference sequence). The V end was cut by 0 bases, the J end by 7 bases, with 9 bases between. This CDR3 is 13 amino acids long.

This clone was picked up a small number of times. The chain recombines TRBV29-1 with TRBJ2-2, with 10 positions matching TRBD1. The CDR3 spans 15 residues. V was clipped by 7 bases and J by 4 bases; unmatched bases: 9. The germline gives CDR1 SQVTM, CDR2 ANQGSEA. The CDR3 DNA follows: TGCAGCGCTAGAACCGGGACAGGGGCCACCGGGGAGCTGTTTTTT. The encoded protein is CSARTGTGATGELFF.